Sequencing of this TCR beta chain was carried out in a study of blood T cell repertoires in COVID-19. Study summary: Sources were T cells, B-cell-depleted T cells, or PBMCs; the material itself was cDNA or gDNA.

The CDR3 contains 13 residues. V lost 1 base to trimming and J lost 6 bases, with 10 bases between them. Germline V gene sequence: CDR1 MGHDK, CDR2 SYGVNS. Original processing methods: Amplification from reference gene primers served as the basis for estimated nucleated cell counts. Sequencing was performed with immunoSEQ multiplex PCR; in TCRdb, only in-frame clones are kept and a portion is missing. That table furnishes V, J and clone size, whereas the DNA furnished D and trimming. This sample has 150,000 or so clones; roughly 80% occur once, and the top ten carry roughly 3%. The chain uses TRBV25-1 and TRBJ2-7; a weak D match, TRBD2 (6 bases). The sequence was collected from a woman older than 75 with acute or convalescent COVID-19. Sequenced: peripheral blood. CDR3: CASSEWMGGEQYF. The CDR3 DNA reads TGTGCCAGCAGTGAATGGATGGGAGGCGAGCAGTACTTC.